This T cell receptor beta chain was captured in a study of T-cell memory formation after mild COVID-19. Overall study results and limits: Most CD4+ clones that shrank were in CM and EM, while CD8+ ones turned up in EMRA. Pre-infection memory carried some responding clones, suggesting that cross-reactive memory joined. CD4/CD8 balance characterized clones contracting day 15 to 85, and CD4+ skew characterized later expanders.

This clonotype was detected a few times. Its antigen remains unknown. In TCRdb, the 5' RACE reads were re-called with MiXCR into one record per CDR3 protein. The data contain more than 450,000 distinct CDR3 sequences, under 20% of them singletons. J was trimmed by 8 bases and V by 4 bases; bases with no gene match: 3. Germline loops: CDR1 SGHTA, CDR2 FQGTGA. This CDR3 is built from 13 residues. Sequencing was performed on PBMCs or a T cell subset sorted from them (not recorded which). The sequence derives from an adult woman who had mild COVID-19 (a few samples of this study predate the infection). Cell type and time point are not known. The chain links TRBV7-3 to TRBJ2-5, with 11 bases identical to TRBD2. Here the CDR3 DNA reads TGTGCCAGCAGCTCGACTAGCGGGATAACCCAGTACTTC. This translates into CASSSTSGITQYF.